Each of the 15 T cell receptor beta chains below was sequenced from the same sample in a study of shared clonotypes between healthy human individuals. TCRdb's copy holds only in-frame clones and misses some; the assay was immunoSEQ multiplex PCR. This table has 550,000 to 800,000 clones, about 90% appearing once. Sequencing input: memory CD8+ T cells from PBMCs. The subset denotes: CD45RO+ cells pooled with CCR7-negative TemRA cells. Receptors originate from a man aged 18 to 29 in good health. Some clones in this sample may be carry-over from other donors' samples.

The chain combines TRBV7-2 with TRBJ2-4, with 7 bases matching TRBD2. There are 14 residues in the CDR3. The germline V gene encodes CDR1 SGHTA and CDR2 FQGNSA. Losses at the gene ends were 6 bases for V and 10 bases for J; bases not matched to a gene: 12. The CDR3 region is CASSAGVGGGIQYF. The CDR3 DNA follows: TGTGCCAGCAGTGCGGGGGTAGGCGGCGGGATTCAGTACTTC.

The chain recombines TRBV14 with TRBJ2-7; the D gene is possibly TRBD2 (5 bases). Germline CDR1 and CDR2: SGHDN and FVKESK. V was pared by 0 bases and J by 5 bases, with 11 bases between. This CDR3 region has 14 residues. As DNA, the CDR3 is TGTGCCAGCAGCCAAGATCAAGAGGGAAACGAGCAGTACTTC. Amino acids: CASSQDQEGNEQYF.

On this clone: This sample also contains other DNA sequences that code for the same CDR3. This chain connects TRBV12-5 to TRBJ2-1; D gene uncertain. From germline, CDR1 is LGHNT and CDR2 FRNRAP. Trimming removed 1 base at V and 1 base at J, with 2 bases between. The CDR3 contains 13 residues. The CDR3 protein is CASGLGSYNEQFF. The CDR3 coding sequence is TGTGCTAGTGGTTTGGGGTCCTACAATGAGCAGTTCTTC.

J is TRBJ2-7 and V is TRBV7-8; either TRBD1 or TRBD2 may fit D (5 bases each). Germline-derived CDR1 and CDR2 are SGHVS and FQNEAQ. Trimming cost V 1 base and J 3 bases, with 22 bases left between them. The CDR3 is 18 amino acids. The CDR3 here is CASSLDSGPDNTRYEQYF. The CDR3, as DNA: TGTGCCAGCAGCTTAGATTCGGGGCCAGACAACACTCGCTACGAGCAGTACTTC.

The chain uses TRBV9 and TRBJ2-1, with a possible D match to TRBD2 (6 bases). V lost 4 bases and J 8 bases, leaving 16 bases between the germline ends. Per the germline V gene, CDR1 is SGDLS and CDR2 is YYNGEE. There are 14 residues in the CDR3. This CDR3 reads CASSPRFGSDEQFF. CDR3 DNA: TGTGCCAGCAGCCCCCGTTTCGGGAGCGATGAGCAGTTCTTC.

This chain joins TRBV27 and TRBJ2-2; 7 bases are shared with TRBD1. With 7 bases clipped from V and 5 bases from J, the junction kept 4 bases outside the gene matches. Germline V gives CDR1 MNHEY, CDR2 SMNVEV (reference sequence). This CDR3 is built from 13 residues. The CDR3 nucleotides are TGTGCCAGCAAGGGGGCATCAACCGGGGAGCTGTTTTTT. Its protein is CASKGASTGELFF.

Here the CDR3 reads CASSAPRGQSSYNEQFF. For the CDR3, the DNA is TGTGCCAGCAGCGCTCCCCGGGGACAGAGCTCCTACAATGAGCAGTTCTTC. This chain connects TRBV9 to TRBJ2-1, with 7 bases identical to TRBD1. Germline V gives CDR1 SGDLS, CDR2 YYNGEE. With V trimmed by 3 bases and J by 0 bases, 9 bases remained unmatched. This CDR3 contains 17 residues. The full variable domain, with the rest looked up from reference TRBV9 and TRBJ2-1, is DSGVTQTPKHLITATGQRVTLRCSPRSGDLSVYWYQQSLDQGLQFLIQYYNGEERAKGNILERFSAQQFPDLHSELNLSSLELGDSALYFCASSAPRGQSSYNEQFFGPGTRLTVL.

This chain connects TRBV5-4 to TRBJ2-7, with 9 bases lining up with TRBD2. The CDR3 extends over 14 amino acids. The J segment lost 3 bases and the V segment lost 3 bases, leaving 4 bases of the junction unmatched. Germline V gene sequence: CDR1 SGHNT, CDR2 YYREEE (reference sequence). The chain's CDR3 is CASSSGTSYYEQYF. The CDR3 region has the DNA TGTGCCAGCAGCTCCGGGACTAGCTACTACGAGCAGTACTTC.

V usage is TRBV5-6 and J usage is TRBJ2-7; 14 bases agree with TRBD2. The V and J ends lost 3 bases and 6 bases, in that order; junction bases with no gene match: 5. The CDR3 consists of 15 residues. The germline V gene has CDR1 SGHDT and CDR2 YYEEEE. The CDR3: CASSWGTSGRGEQYF. The CDR3 coding sequence is TGTGCCAGCAGCTGGGGGACTAGCGGGAGAGGCGAGCAGTACTTC.

V and J are TRBV6-5 and TRBJ2-5; D gene ambiguous. Germline V gene data show CDR1 as MNHEY and CDR2 as SVGAGI. Trimming took 0 bases from V and 9 from J, leaving 8 bases between them. The CDR3 extends over 12 amino acids. In DNA, the CDR3 is TGTGCCAGCAGTTACTCTTCCGGGTCCCAGTACTTC. This codes for CASSYSSGSQYF.

V gene TRBV11-2 combines with J gene TRBJ2-7, with unresolved D. The CDR3 consists of 12 residues. V shed 5 bases and J shed 12 bases, with 17 bases lying between them. Looked up from germline, CDR1 is SGHAT and CDR2 is FQNNGV. The CDR3 here is CASSRRTPRRYF. CDR3 nucleotide sequence: TGTGCCAGCAGCCGGCGGACCCCCCGAAGGTACTTC.

V usage is TRBV15 and J usage is TRBJ2-7; D call uncertain. This CDR3 is built from 14 residues. The germline V and J ends were trimmed by 5 bases and 5 bases, with 16 bases remaining between them. Germline V gene lookup returns CDR1 LNHNV and CDR2 YYDKDF (reference sequence). For the CDR3, the DNA is TGTGCCACCAGCTCCCGCGGTCGGGCTAACGAGCAGTACTTC. As protein: CATSSRGRANEQYF.

The chain combines TRBV18 with TRBJ1-5, with 7 bases identical to TRBD1. The trim removed 2 bases at V and 6 bases at J, leaving 13 bases unmatched. The germline gives CDR1 KGHSH, CDR2 LQKENI. The CDR3 sequence is 17 residues long. CDR3 sequence (DNA): TGTGCCAGCTCACCAGATCCGGGACAGTGGCTTCGTCAGCCCCAGCATTTT. Translation gives CASSPDPGQWLRQPQHF.

This chain links TRBV28 with TRBJ2-7, with D possibly TRBD1 on 6 matching bases. This CDR3 is 15 amino acids long. The V and J ends lost 3 bases and 1 base respectively, with 13 bases between them. CDR1 MDHEN and CDR2 SYDVKM come from the germline V gene. This CDR3 reads CASSFWTAASYEQYF. CDR3 DNA sequence: TGTGCCAGCAGTTTTTGGACAGCGGCTTCCTACGAGCAGTACTTC. The full variable domain, with the rest looked up from reference TRBV28 and TRBJ2-7, is DVKVTQSSRYLVKRTGEKVFLECVQDMDHENMFWYRQDPGLGLRLIYFSYDVKMKEKGDIPEGYSVSREKKERFSLILESASTNQTSMYLCASSFWTAASYEQYFGPGTRLTVT.

The chain has TRBV28 and TRBJ2-1; 12 bases are a match to TRBD2. CDR1 and CDR2 from the germline V gene are MDHEN and SYDVKM. The CDR3 length is 16 residues. Trimming removed 3 bases from V and 8 bases from J; junction bases left unmatched: 8. CDR3 DNA sequence: TGTGCCAGCAGTTTCAAGACTAGCGGGAGAACCGATGAGCAGTTCTTC. This encodes CASSFKTSGRTDEQFF.